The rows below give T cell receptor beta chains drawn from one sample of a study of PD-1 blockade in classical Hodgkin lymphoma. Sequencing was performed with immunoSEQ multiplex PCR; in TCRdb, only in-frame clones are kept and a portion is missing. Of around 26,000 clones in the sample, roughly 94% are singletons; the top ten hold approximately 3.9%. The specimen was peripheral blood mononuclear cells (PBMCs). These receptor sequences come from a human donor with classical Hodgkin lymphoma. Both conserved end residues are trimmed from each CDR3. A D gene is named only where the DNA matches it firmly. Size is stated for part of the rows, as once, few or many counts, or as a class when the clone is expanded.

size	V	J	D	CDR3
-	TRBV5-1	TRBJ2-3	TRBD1	ASSTGAAKKTDTQY
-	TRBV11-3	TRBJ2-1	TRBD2	ASSLGASGSKNEQF
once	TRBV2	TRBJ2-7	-	ASRPPAGYEQY
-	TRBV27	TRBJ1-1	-	ASRNAGHTNTEAF
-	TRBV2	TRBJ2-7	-	ASISGAYVPYEQY
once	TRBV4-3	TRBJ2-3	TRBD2	ASSHDRLAKRDTQY
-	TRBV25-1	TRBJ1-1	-	ASSNLGATEAF
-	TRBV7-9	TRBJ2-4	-	ASSLPLGAAAKNIQY
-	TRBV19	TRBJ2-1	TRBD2	ASSHLGAGVDQSTYNEQF
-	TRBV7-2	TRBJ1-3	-	ASSLVGSGNTIY
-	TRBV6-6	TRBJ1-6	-	ASSNLDSPLH
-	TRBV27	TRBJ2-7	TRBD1	ASSFHRGSYEQY
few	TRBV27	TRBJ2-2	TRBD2	ASSATSGRVGELF
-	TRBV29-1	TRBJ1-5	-	SVMGHQQYSNQPQH
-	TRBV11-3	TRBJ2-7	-	ASSLGRASYEQY
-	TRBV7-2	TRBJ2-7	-	ASSLGTIYEQY
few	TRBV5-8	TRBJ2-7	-	ASSDLGGGRSYEQY
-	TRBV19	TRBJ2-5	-	ASSIAGKAEETQY
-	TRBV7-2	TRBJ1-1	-	ASSLGGGDTEAF
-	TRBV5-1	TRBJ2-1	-	ASATGSSTYNEQF
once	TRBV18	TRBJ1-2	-	ASSSRGSGYT
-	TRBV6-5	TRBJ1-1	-	ASSTGTEAF
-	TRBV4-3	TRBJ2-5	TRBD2	ASSQLAGGKTQY
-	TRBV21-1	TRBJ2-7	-	ASSNRAGGQYEQY
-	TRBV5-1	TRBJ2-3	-	ASSVAASTDTQY
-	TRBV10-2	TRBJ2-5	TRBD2	ASSRLAGGPVETQY
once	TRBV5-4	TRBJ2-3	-	ASSLFTRSITDTQY
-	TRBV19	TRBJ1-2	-	ASTSRGLGGYT
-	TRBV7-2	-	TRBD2	ASSLAGGATEQY
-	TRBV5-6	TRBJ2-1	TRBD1	ASSLAGQGTHLEQF
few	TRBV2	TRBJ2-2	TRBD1	ASSIDRGGPNTGELF
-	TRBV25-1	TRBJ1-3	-	ATSVSGNTIY
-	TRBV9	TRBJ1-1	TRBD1	ASSAGTGGATEAF
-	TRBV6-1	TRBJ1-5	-	ASSARPWLFSNQPQH
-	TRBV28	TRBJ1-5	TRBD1	ASSIQGPNQPQH
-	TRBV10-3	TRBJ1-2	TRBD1	AISEEGQGAHGYT
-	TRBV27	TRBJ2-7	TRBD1	ASGSLGQPYEQY
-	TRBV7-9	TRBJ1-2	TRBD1	ASSSQGGDGYT
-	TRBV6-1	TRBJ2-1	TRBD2	ASSEVVSPYVAGNNEQF
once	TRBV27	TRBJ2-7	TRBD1	ASSLTGQGGEQY
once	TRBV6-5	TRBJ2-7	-	ASSYSSGTYGEQY